The 7 T cell receptor beta chains below all came from one sample that was sequenced in a study of vaccination and CD4 T cells after COVID-19 (dated by TCRdb to 2022 to 2024). Their target antigens are unknown. The sample's treatment or condition label is to be understood as: roughly ten-day PBMC culture with coronavirus spike peptide pools or control peptides (ViraFEST assay). CD4+ T cells from unexposed donors were collected before the COVID-19 pandemic (2011-2018). Library method: PCR. The sequencer was an Illumina iSeq 100. At the Johns Hopkins FTIC core, DNA from the cultured CD4+ T cells underwent TCR sequencing with the Oncomine TCR Beta short-read assay. TCRdb handled the public reads itself, with Q25 trimming in fastp and clone calling in MiXCR, and kept productive beta chains. Identical CDR3 protein sequences are pooled into one entry, listed with their most common genes and DNA. The sample table lists approximately 8,500 distinct CDR3 sequences, about three fifths of them with a count of one. Clones ranked in the top ten supply approximately 12% of the sample.

Sequencing was performed on CD4+ T cells from blood, cultured in vitro. Receptor source: a human donor in good health.

CDR3 bases: TGTGCCAGCAGCTTAGGCCACGGAGTAGCGGTCTCAATTGAGCAGTTCTTC. Protein: CASSLGHGVAVSIEQFF. The gene calls are TRBV7-2 and TRBJ2-1, with TRBD2 as a possible D gene (6 bases). This CDR3 has 17 amino acids. Germline-derived CDR1 and CDR2 are SGHTA and FQGNSA. Deletions cut 1 base from V and 9 bases from J, with 22 bases between.

CDR3 DNA sequence: TGTGCCAGCAGTGTAACGATAGGGTCCTACGAGCAGTACTTC. Translated: CASSVTIGSYEQYF. The genes are TRBV6-1 and TRBJ2-7; D gene uncertain. Between the trimmed V and J ends, which lost 4 bases and 1 base, there was a span of 11 bases. The CDR3 totals 14 residues. The germline gives CDR1 MNHNS, CDR2 SASEGT.

The V and J genes are TRBV6-2 or TRBV6-3 and TRBJ1-1; TRBD1 aligns across 8 bases. The V gene's germline CDR1 is MNHEY and CDR2 SVGEGT. The CDR3 extends over 13 amino acids. V shed 5 bases and J 3 bases; nucleotides not matched to a gene: 2. CDR3 DNA: TGTGCCAGCAGTAAGACAGGGGACACTGAAGCTTTCTTT. Encoded protein: CASSKTGDTEAFF.

The rearrangement joins TRBV5-1 to TRBJ1-1; D remains unclear. This CDR3 is 13 amino acids long. Trimming cost V 2 bases and J 4 bases, with 9 bases left between them. Germline V lookup: CDR1 SGHRS, CDR2 YFSETQ. The CDR3 here is CASSFILTTEAFF. Written as DNA, the CDR3 is TGCGCCAGCAGCTTCATTCTTACCACTGAAGCTTTCTTT.

The chain links TRBV7-6 to TRBJ1-2, with no clear D. CDR1 and CDR2 from the germline V gene are SGHVS and FNYEAQ. The CDR3 length is 15 residues. Trimming took off 1 base at V and 0 bases at J, with 9 bases between the two ends. The CDR3 DNA follows: TGTGCCAGCAGCTTAGGGGCACAGACTAACTATGGCTACACCTTC. Amino acid sequence: CASSLGAQTNYGYTF.

The rearrangement joins TRBV5-1 to TRBJ1-2; the match to TRBD1 covers 7 bases. Germline-derived CDR1 and CDR2 are SGHRS and YFSETQ. CDR3 length equals 15 residues. The V gene end was trimmed by 0 bases and the J gene end by 2 bases; junction bases not matched to a gene: 4. In DNA, the CDR3 is TGCGCCAGCAGCTTGGGACAGGGAGTGAACTATGGCTACACCTTC. This sequence encodes CASSLGQGVNYGYTF.

The V gene is TRBV20-1, the J gene TRBJ2-7; perhaps TRBD2 as D (6 bases). This CDR3 contains 11 residues. Germline assignment: CDR1 DFQATT and CDR2 SNEGSKA (reference sequence). V lost 3 bases to trimming and J lost 3 bases, with 6 bases between them. CDR3 protein: CSARGGYEQYF. CDR3 in DNA: TGCAGTGCTAGGGGGGGCTACGAGCAGTACTTC.